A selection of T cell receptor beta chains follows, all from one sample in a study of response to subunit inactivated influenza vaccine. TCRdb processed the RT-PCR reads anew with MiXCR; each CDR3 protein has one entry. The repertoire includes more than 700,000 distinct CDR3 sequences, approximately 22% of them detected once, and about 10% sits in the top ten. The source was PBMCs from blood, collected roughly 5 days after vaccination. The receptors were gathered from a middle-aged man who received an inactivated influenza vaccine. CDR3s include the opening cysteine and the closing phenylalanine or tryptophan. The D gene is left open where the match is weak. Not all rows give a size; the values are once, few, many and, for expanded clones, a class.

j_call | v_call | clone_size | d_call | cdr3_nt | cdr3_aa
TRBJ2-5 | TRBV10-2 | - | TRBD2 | TGCGCCAGCAGTGATTGGCTAGCGGGGCAAGAGACCCAGTACTTC | CASSDWLAGQETQYF
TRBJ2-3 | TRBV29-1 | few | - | TGCAGCGTTGAAGCGGGGTTCACAGATACGCAGTATTTT | CSVEAGFTDTQYF
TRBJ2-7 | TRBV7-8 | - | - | TGTGCCAGCAGCTCGGGAAGACTTACAGGGGAGCAGTACTTC | CASSSGRLTGEQYF
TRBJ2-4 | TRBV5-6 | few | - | TGTGCCAGCAGCTTGGCAGGTGGGTCAGGAAACATTCAGTACTTC | CASSLAGGSGNIQYF
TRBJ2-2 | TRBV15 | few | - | TGTGCCACCAGCAGAGATATTTTCAGGGCTGGGGAGCTGTTTTTT | CATSRDIFRAGELFF
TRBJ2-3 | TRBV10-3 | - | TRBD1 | TGTGCCGCGTCAACAGGGGGGACACGAGGAGATACGCAGTATTTT | CAASTGGTRGDTQYF
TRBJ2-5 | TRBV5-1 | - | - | TGCGCCAGCAGCTTGGAGGGACAACGGCAAGAGACCCAGTACTTC | CASSLEGQRQETQYF
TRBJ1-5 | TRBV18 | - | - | TGTGCCAGCTCTGCTAACAACAAGTATAGCAATCAGCCCCAGCATTTT | CASSANNKYSNQPQHF
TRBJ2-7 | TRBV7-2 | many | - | TGTGCCAGCAGCTTATTCCCCGCCTACGAGCAGTACTTC | CASSLFPAYEQYF
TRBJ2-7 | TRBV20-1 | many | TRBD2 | TGCAGTGCTTCGGGACTAGAAGCTTACGAGCAGTACTTC | CSASGLEAYEQYF
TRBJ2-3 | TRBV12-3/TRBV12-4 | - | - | TGTGCCAGCAGTTTCTCCGGGGGCGCTGGGACAGATACGCAGTATTTT | CASSFSGGAGTDTQYF
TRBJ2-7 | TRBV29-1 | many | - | TGCAGCGTTGCCCATGACTACGAGCAGTACTTC | CSVAHDYEQYF
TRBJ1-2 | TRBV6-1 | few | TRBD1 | TGTGCCAGCAGCCCTTCTGGACAGGGAAGTGGCTACACCTTC | CASSPSGQGSGYTF
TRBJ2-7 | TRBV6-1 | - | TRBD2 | TGTGCCAGCAGTCCGGGACTAGCGGCGTGGGAGCAGTACTTC | CASSPGLAAWEQYF
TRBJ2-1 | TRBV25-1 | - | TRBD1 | TGTGCCAGCAGCAAAGGGACAGGGGGGTACAATGAGCAGTTCTTC | CASSKGTGGYNEQFF
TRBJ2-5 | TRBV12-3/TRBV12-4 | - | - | TGTGCCAGCAGCAAGGCGTGGGGCGGAGAGACCCAGTACTTC | CASSKAWGGETQYF
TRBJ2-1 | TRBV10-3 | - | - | TGTGCCATCAGGGGACAACCCCTCGATGAGCAGTTCTTC | CAIRGQPLDEQFF
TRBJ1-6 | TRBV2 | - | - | TGTGCCAGCAGTGCTGGGCCAGTAGATAGGTCACCCCTCCACTTT | CASSAGPVDRSPLHF
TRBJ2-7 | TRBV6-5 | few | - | TGTGCCAGCAGTTACTTGTCCGGAGACGGCGAGCAGTACTTC | CASSYLSGDGEQYF
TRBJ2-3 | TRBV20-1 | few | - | TGCAGTGCCCTTTCTCCATTCACAGATACGCAGTATTTT | CSALSPFTDTQYF
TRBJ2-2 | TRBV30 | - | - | TGTGCCTGGAGTGTTTTGACCGGGGAGCTGTTTTTT | CAWSVLTGELFF
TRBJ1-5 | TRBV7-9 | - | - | TGTGCCAGAGATCCTCGACATTATAGCAATCAGCCCCAGCATTTT | CARDPRHYSNQPQHF
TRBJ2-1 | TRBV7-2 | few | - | TGTGCCAGCAGCTTAGGTGGGCAGGATGGCATCAATGAGCAGTTCTTC | CASSLGGQDGINEQFF